These 17 T cell receptor beta chains came from one sample sequenced in a study of T cells expressing NK-cell markers. TCRdb reprocessed the 5' RACE reads and stores each CDR3 protein as one record, lacking DNA. This repertoire includes a few hundred thousand distinct CDR3 sequences. Sequencing used blood T cells: a sorted CD56 or NKG2C T cell subset, CD4+ or CD8+ T cells, or bulk PBMC T cells (not recorded which). The receptors were gathered from a woman in her fifties or sixties in good health.

V is TRBV7-2 and J is TRBJ2-4. Germline CDR1 reads SGHTA; CDR2 reads FQGNSA. The length of the CDR3 is 15 residues. CDR3 sequence reads: CASSLGRTSENIQYF.

The chain uses TRBV2 and TRBJ2-5; TCRdb outputs TRBD2, but without DNA this stays unchecked. Germline V lookup: CDR1 SNHLY, CDR2 FYNNEI. This CDR3 is 16 amino acids long. The CDR3 loop reads CASSGAQRAYQETQYF.

The chain links TRBV24-1 to TRBJ2-5; TCRdb proposes TRBD1, but this gene call is untestable without DNA. Germline V gene sequence: CDR1 KGHDR, CDR2 SFDVKD. This CDR3 spans 16 amino acids. The CDR3 sequence: CATSDQSGTGKETQYF.

The chain couples TRBV20-1 to TRBJ2-3. This CDR3 is 14 amino acids long. Germline loops: CDR1 DFQATT, CDR2 SNEGSKA (reference sequence). The CDR3 loop is CSARVPSGIDTQYF.

This chain joins TRBV2 and TRBJ2-5; TCRdb names TRBD2, which stays unverified in the absence of DNA. The CDR3 has 13 residues. The germline V gene has CDR1 SNHLY and CDR2 FYNNEI. This CDR3 is CATARGSKETQYF.

The chain combines TRBV7-8 with TRBJ2-3; the D call from TCRdb, TRBD2, cannot be confirmed without DNA. Germline assignment: CDR1 SGHVS and CDR2 FQNEAQ. The CDR3 spans 18 residues. This CDR3 is CASSLAGLARRITDTQYF.

The CDR3 reads CSALAVQASYNEQFF. V is TRBV20-1 and J is TRBJ2-1; the D call from TCRdb, TRBD2, cannot be confirmed without DNA. Germline V gives CDR1 DFQATT, CDR2 SNEGSKA (reference sequence). The length of the CDR3 is 15 residues.

The chain employs TRBV6-5 and TRBJ1-5; TCRdb indicates TRBD1, and absent DNA this call remains unverified. Germline V gene sequence: CDR1 MNHEY, CDR2 SVGAGI. The CDR3 sequence is 17 residues long. The CDR3 reads CASSFGTGQGGSQPQHF.

The J gene is TRBJ2-3, the V gene TRBV24-1; TCRdb names TRBD1, which stays unverified in the absence of DNA. Germline CDR1 reads KGHDR; CDR2 reads SFDVKD. The length of the CDR3 is 16 residues. CDR3: CATSDFGNTLSDTQYF.

V is TRBV5-1 and J is TRBJ2-3; TCRdb calls TRBD2, which cannot be checked without DNA. The germline CDR1 and CDR2 sequences are SGHRS and YFSETQ. The CDR3 is 14 amino acids. The CDR3 reads CASQRTTYTDTQYF.

V gene TRBV20-1 combines with J gene TRBJ2-5; TCRdb indicates TRBD2, and absent DNA this call remains unverified. CDR1 and CDR2 from the germline V gene are DFQATT and SNEGSKA (reference sequence). CDR3 size: 13 residues. The CDR3 sequence is CSAGTSGMETQYF.

V usage is TRBV5-5 and J usage is TRBJ2-3; TCRdb's D call, TRBD2, is unchecked because there is no DNA. This CDR3 contains 17 residues. CDR1 is SGHKS and CDR2 is YYEKEE in the germline V gene (reference sequence). CDR3 loop: CASSSVIAGGPGDTQYF.

This rearrangement joins TRBV6-2 or TRBV6-3 to TRBJ2-3; the TCRdb D gene call, TRBD2, has no DNA to confirm it. Per the germline V gene, CDR1 is MNHEY and CDR2 is SVGEGT. CDR3 length equals 17 residues. This chain's CDR3 is CASSYSVLAGDPDTQYF.

This chain joins TRBV18 and TRBJ2-7; TCRdb outputs TRBD1, but without DNA this stays unchecked. This CDR3 spans 12 amino acids. CDR1 is KGHSH and CDR2 is LQKENI in the germline V gene. CDR3 loop: CASSPRTGGQYF.

V is TRBV20-1 and J is TRBJ1-6; TCRdb names TRBD1, which stays unverified in the absence of DNA. This CDR3 comprises 13 residues. From germline, CDR1 is DFQATT and CDR2 SNEGSKA (reference sequence). CDR3 in amino acids: CSARDRGNSPLHF.

The chain employs TRBV4-1 and TRBJ1-3; lacking DNA, the TRBD1 call made by TCRdb goes unchecked. Germline CDR1 reads MGHRA; CDR2 reads YSYEKL. This CDR3 comprises 15 residues. Here the CDR3 reads CASSQVSGAGNTIYF.

This rearrangement joins TRBV11-2 to TRBJ1-1; without DNA, the TCRdb call of TRBD1 cannot be checked. CDR1 and CDR2 from the germline V gene are SGHAT and FQNNGV. This CDR3 spans 17 amino acids. The CDR3 reads CASSLGTLGFMNTEAFF.